This T cell receptor (beta chain) appears in the sequencing data of a study of technical replicates of blood from a handful of donors. The germline V and J ends were trimmed by 7 bases and 8 bases, with 17 bases remaining between them. CDR1 MDHEN and CDR2 SYDVKM come from the germline V gene. This CDR3 spans 13 amino acids. Measured with immunoSEQ multiplex PCR; TCRdb has only the in-frame clones, and not every one. The sample shows roughly 80,000 clones, about 88% of them seen only once. The receptor comes from a human donor in good health. This chain connects TRBV28 to TRBJ1-2; no definite D call. Specimen: T cells isolated from PBMCs. The CDR3 protein is CASTLRKGRGYTF. The CDR3 DNA sequence: TGTGCCAGCACCCTAAGGAAAGGGAGAGGCTACACCTTC.